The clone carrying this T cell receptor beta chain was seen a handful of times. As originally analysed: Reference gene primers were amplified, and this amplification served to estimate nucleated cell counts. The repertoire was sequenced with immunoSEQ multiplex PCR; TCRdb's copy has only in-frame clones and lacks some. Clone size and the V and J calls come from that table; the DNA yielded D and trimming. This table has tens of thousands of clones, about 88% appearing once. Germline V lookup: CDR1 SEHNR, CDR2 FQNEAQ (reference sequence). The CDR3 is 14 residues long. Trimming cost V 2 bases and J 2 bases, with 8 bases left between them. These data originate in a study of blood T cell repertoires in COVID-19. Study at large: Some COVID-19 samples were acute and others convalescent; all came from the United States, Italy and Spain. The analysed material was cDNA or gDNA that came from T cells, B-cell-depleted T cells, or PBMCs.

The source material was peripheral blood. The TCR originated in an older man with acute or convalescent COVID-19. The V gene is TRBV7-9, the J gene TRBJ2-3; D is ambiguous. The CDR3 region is CASSLSVPTDTQYF. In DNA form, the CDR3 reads TGTGCCAGCAGCTTATCAGTCCCCACAGATACGCAGTATTTT.